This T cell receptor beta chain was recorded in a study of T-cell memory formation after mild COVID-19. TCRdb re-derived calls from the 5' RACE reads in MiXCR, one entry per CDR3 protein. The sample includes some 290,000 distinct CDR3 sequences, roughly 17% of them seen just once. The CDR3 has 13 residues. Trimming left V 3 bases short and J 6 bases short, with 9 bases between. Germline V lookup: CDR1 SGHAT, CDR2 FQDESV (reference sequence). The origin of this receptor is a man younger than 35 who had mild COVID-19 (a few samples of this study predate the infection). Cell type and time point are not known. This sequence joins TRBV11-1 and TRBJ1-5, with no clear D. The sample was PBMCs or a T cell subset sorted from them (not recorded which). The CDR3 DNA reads TGTGCCAGCAGCTTCACAGATACTCAGCCCCAGCATTTT. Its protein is CASSFTDTQPQHF.